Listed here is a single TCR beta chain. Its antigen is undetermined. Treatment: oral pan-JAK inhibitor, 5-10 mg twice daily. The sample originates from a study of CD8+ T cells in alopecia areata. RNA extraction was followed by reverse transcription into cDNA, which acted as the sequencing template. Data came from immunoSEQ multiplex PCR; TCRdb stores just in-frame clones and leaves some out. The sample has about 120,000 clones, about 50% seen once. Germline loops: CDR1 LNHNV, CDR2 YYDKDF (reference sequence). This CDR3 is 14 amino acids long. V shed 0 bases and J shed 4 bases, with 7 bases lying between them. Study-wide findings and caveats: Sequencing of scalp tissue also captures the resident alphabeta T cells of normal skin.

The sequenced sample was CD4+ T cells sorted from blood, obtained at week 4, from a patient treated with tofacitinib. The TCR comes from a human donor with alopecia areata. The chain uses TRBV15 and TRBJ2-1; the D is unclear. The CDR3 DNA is TGTGCCACCAGCAGAGACACGCCGTACAATGAGCAGTTCTTC. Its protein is CATSRDTPYNEQFF.